This TCR beta chain is drawn from a study of CD8 T cells in ankylosing spondylitis. The study's findings and limits: Blood of patients with ankylosing spondylitis appeared to be characterized by a TCR beta motif of about eight highly homologous variants. Certain motif variants had earlier appeared in reactive arthritis synovial fluid and blood. Enrichment of disease-linked clones was reportedly significant in matched ankylosing spondylitis synovial fluid.

Scientists made TCR beta libraries using quantitative 5'-RACE with molecular barcodes. Each CDR3 protein is one row after TCRdb ran MiXCR on the 5' RACE reads. This sample has 300,000 to 400,000 distinct CDR3 sequences; approximately 10% occur once, and the top ten carry about 10%. V was pared by 4 bases and J by 0 bases, with 1 base of the junction left unmatched. The CDR3 is 14 amino acids. Germline V gene sequence: CDR1 SGHVS, CDR2 FQNEAQ. This clonotype was counted ten times or more. The antigen is unknown. The specimen was blood, either unsorted or a sorted T cell fraction (not recorded which). This TCR came from a female donor with ankylosing spondylitis or in good health (not recorded which). This chain joins TRBV7-8 and TRBJ1-1, with 8 positions matching TRBD1. CDR3 bases: TGTGCCAGCAGCTCACAGGGGGTGAACACTGAAGCTTTCTTT. Its protein product is CASSSQGVNTEAFF.